This T cell receptor (beta chain) came from a study of blood T cells in healthy people across ages. Roughly 9.2 milliliters of peripheral blood were drawn from each donor into EDTA-treated tubes. It was with a sample-barcoded 5' primer and a J-beta primer mix that a second PCR of roughly 7 to 12 cycles was run. TCRdb fed the 5' RACE reads into MiXCR, producing one record per CDR3 protein. The sample holds approximately 1.5 million distinct CDR3 sequences; 30% to 35% are singletons and the top ten take over 9%. V lost 4 bases and J lost 4; bases outside the gene matches: 8. The CDR3 contains 15 residues. Germline assignment: CDR1 SGHRS and CDR2 YFSETQ. Overall study findings and caveats: Strongly correlated with naive T cell percentage was TCR beta diversity. TCR beta diversity per million T cells fell roughly linearly with age.

A remark on this clonotype: Its antigen is unidentified.

The source material was blood. This TCR was recovered from a woman in her 30s in good health. The chain has TRBV5-1 and TRBJ1-1; 9 bases are shared with TRBD1. CDR3 loop: CASSRQPGQGTEAFF. CDR3 nucleotides: TGCGCCAGCAGCCGACAGCCGGGACAGGGCACTGAAGCTTTCTTT. Full variable domain (missing parts from reference TRBV5-1 and TRBJ1-1): KAGVTQTPRYLIKTRGQQVTLSCSPISGHRSVSWYQQTPGQGLQFLFEYFSETQRNKGNFPGRFSGRQFSNSRSEMNVSTLELGDSALYLCASSRQPGQGTEAFFGQGTRLTVV.